This TCR beta chain is drawn from a study of blood T cell repertoires in COVID-19. Looking at the study overall: T cells, B-cell-depleted T cells, or PBMCs provided the cDNA or gDNA that served as material.

The authors' processing: For nucleated cells, counts were estimated from reference gene primer amplification. The table came from immunoSEQ multiplex PCR; TCRdb's copy has only in-frame clones and leaves some out. V, J and clone size were drawn from that table, and D and trimming were deduced from the DNA. The sample includes 250,000 or so clones, 90% of them seen just once. Sequencing was done on a sample of PBMCs or T cells enriched from blood (not recorded which). The sequence was collected from a woman in her twenties or thirties with acute COVID-19.

CDR3 coding DNA: TGCGCCAGCAGAGATACACTAGCGGGAGGCACAGATACGCAGTATTTT. Protein: CASRDTLAGGTDTQYF. The rearrangement uses TRBV10-2 and TRBJ2-3; 11 bases fit TRBD2. J was trimmed by 1 base and V by 6 bases; bases with no gene match: 6. The CDR3 loop spans 16 amino acids. Looked up from germline, CDR1 is WSHSY and CDR2 is SAAADI.